This T cell receptor beta chain is drawn from a study of blood T cell repertoires in COVID-19. Whole-study context: Researchers got acute and convalescent COVID-19 samples from the United States, Italy and Spain. PBMCs, B-cell-depleted T cells, or T cells provided the cDNA or gDNA that made up the material.

The CDR3 is 13 residues long. The germline V and J ends were trimmed by 3 bases and 5 bases, with 10 bases remaining between them. Germline values: CDR1 MNHEY, CDR2 SMNVEV (reference sequence). Original analysis: Estimated nucleated cell counts came from reference gene primer amplification. Produced via immunoSEQ multiplex PCR; TCRdb's table is partial and in-frame only. The DNA gave D and trimming, while V, J and clone size come from that table. The sample carries about 200,000 clones, around four fifths recorded once. This clone has a handful of counts. This receptor was taken from a human donor with acute or convalescent COVID-19. The donor label of this sample is uncertain. The chain employs TRBV27 and TRBJ2-5; no firm D call. Sequenced sample: peripheral blood. CDR3 amino acids: CASSFKYGETQYF. The CDR3 region has the DNA TGTGCCAGCAGTTTTAAGTACGGGGAGACCCAGTACTTC.